This TCR beta chain was found in a study of cytomegalovirus exposure and HLA in healthy donors. The study, taken as a whole, reports: Presence/absence analysis assumed near-uniform sequencing depth across donors. HLA alleles were associated with roughly 17,000 TCR beta sequences in a later analysis at 0.05 false discovery rate. For cytomegalovirus status, the classifier reportedly gave diagnoses with high specificity and sensitivity. Donors belonging to an Asian-associated ancestry cluster reportedly showed fewer N-insertions in productive TCRs than the 666-donor mean, according to what a later analysis found.

The PCR ran on 60 Vbeta and 13 Jbeta primers. Sequencing was performed with immunoSEQ multiplex PCR; in TCRdb, only in-frame clones are kept and a portion is missing. The sample includes roughly 120,000 clones, about 63% of them seen just once. Comment on this clone: No antigen is known for it.

V lost 1 base, J lost 3 bases, and 12 bases stayed unmatched. This CDR3 has 17 amino acids. From germline, CDR1 is GTSNPN and CDR2 SVGIG (reference sequence). This TCR derives from a man younger than 40 in good health and CMV-seropositive. Sequenced input: PBMCs. V gene TRBV30 combines with J gene TRBJ1-1; 9 nucleotides align to TRBD1. CDR3 bases: TGTGCCTGGAGTGCACCGGGACAGGGAGCCCGACACACTGAAGCTTTCTTT. Encoded protein: CAWSAPGQGARHTEAFF.